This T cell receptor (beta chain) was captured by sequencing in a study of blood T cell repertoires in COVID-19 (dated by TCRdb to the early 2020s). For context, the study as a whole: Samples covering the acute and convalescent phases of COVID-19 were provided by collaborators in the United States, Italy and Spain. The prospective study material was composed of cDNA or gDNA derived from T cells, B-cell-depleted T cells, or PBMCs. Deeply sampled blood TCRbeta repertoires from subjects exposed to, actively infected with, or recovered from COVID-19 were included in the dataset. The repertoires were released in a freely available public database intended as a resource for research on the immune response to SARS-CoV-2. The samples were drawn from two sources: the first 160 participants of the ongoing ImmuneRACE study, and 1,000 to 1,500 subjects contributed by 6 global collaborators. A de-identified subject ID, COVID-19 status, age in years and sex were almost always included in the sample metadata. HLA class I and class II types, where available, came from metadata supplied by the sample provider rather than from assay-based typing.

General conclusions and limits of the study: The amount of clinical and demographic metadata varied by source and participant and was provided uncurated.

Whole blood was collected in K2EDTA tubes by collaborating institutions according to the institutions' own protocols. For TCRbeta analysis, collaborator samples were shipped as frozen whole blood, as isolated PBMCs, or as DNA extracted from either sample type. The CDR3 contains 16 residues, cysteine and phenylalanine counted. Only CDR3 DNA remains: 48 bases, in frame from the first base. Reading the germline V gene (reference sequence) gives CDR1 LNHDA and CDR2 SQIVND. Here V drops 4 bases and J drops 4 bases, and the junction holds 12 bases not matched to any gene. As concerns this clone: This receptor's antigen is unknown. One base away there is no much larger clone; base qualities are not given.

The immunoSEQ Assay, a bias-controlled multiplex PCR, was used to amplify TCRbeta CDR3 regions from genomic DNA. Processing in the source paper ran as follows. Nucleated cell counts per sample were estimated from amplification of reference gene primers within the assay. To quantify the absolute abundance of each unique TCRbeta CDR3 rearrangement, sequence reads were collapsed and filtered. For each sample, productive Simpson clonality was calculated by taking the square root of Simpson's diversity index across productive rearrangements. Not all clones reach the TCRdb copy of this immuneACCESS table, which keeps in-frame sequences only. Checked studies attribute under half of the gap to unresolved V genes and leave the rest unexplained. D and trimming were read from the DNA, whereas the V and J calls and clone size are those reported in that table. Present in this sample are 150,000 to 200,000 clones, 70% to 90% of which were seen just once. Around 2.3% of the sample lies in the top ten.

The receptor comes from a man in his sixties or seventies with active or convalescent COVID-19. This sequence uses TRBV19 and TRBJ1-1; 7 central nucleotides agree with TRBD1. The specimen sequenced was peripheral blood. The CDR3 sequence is CASSTQGLSGTTEAFF. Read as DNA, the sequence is TGTGCCAGTAGTACACAGGGGCTGAGCGGTACCACTGAAGCTTTCTTT.